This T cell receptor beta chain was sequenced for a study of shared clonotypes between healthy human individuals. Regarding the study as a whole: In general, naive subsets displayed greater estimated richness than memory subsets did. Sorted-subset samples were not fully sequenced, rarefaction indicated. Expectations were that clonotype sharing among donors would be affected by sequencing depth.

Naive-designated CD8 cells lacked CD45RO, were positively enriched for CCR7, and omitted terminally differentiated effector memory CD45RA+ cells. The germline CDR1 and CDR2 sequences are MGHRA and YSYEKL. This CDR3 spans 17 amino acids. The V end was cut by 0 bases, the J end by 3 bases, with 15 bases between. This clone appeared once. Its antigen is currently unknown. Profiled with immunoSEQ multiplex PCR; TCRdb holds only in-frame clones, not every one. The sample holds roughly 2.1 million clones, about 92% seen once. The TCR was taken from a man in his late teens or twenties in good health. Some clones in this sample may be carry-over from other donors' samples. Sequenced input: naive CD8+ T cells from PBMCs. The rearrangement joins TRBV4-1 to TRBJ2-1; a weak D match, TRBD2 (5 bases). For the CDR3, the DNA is TGCGCCAGCAGCCAAGAGGCGAGCGGCTCTCACTACAATGAGCAGTTCTTC. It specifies CASSQEASGSHYNEQFF.